These 20 T cell receptor beta chains originate from one sample sequenced in a study of cytomegalovirus exposure and HLA in healthy donors. A multiplex PCR was run with 60 Vbeta primers and 13 Jbeta primers. Sequencing used immunoSEQ multiplex PCR; TCRdb keeps in-frame clones, though not all of them. The data contain 150,000 or so clones, over 65% of them singletons. What was sequenced was PBMCs. These receptor sequences come from a young man in good health and CMV-seronegative.

This clone was detected only once. The rearrangement joins TRBV28 to TRBJ1-2; possibly TRBD1 for D (6 bases). Trimming took off 2 bases at V and 6 bases at J, with 10 bases between the two ends. Germline CDR1 MDHEN, CDR2 SYDVKM. CDR3 length: 13 amino acids. CDR3 region: CASSLRGGDGYTF. The CDR3 DNA reads TGTGCCAGCAGTTTAAGAGGGGGGGATGGCTACACCTTC.

The chain has TRBV19 and TRBJ1-4; 11 bases line up with TRBD1. Germline CDR1 and CDR2: LNHDA and SQIVND (reference sequence). The CDR3 has 15 amino acids. Trimming removed 4 bases from V and 8 bases from J; junction bases left unmatched: 6. The CDR3 sequence: CASSKAGTGGEKLFF. In DNA, the CDR3 is TGTGCCAGTAGTAAAGCCGGGACAGGGGGAGAAAAACTGTTTTTT.

This clone was counted only a few times. The junction does not match germline at one end; this may be a read error. The gene calls are TRBV7-9 and TRBJ2-7, with 9 bases identical to TRBD1. The CDR3 spans 16 residues. Per germline, CDR1 SEHNR and CDR2 FQNEAQ (reference sequence). DNA for the CDR3: TGTTCCAGCAGCCCTAGTGTAGGACAGGGGTCCTACGAGCAGTACTTC. Translating it yields CSSSPSVGQGSYEQYF.

The genes are TRBV5-4 and TRBJ2-3, with D perhaps TRBD2 (6 bases). Germline V gene sequence: CDR1 SGHNT, CDR2 YYREEE (reference sequence). The germline V and J ends were trimmed by 3 bases and 5 bases, with 16 bases remaining between them. The CDR3 is 15 residues long. As DNA, the CDR3 is TGTGCCAGCAGCTCCGGGACTCAGAGAGGAGATACGCAGTATTTT. This codes for CASSSGTQRGDTQYF.

The V and J genes are TRBV4-1 and TRBJ2-2; D perhaps matches TRBD1 (6 bases). CDR1 and CDR2 from the germline V gene are MGHRA and YSYEKL. The CDR3 totals 15 residues. With 0 bases removed from V and 5 bases from J, the gap between germline ends came to 10 bases. The CDR3 protein is CASSQEGAVTGELFF. The DNA for the CDR3 is TGCGCCAGCAGCCAAGAGGGGGCGGTTACCGGGGAGCTGTTTTTT.

The rearrangement joins TRBV19 to TRBJ1-1, with D perhaps matching TRBD1 (6 bases). Trimming took off 4 bases at V and 4 bases at J, with 10 bases between the two ends. The CDR3 spans 13 residues. The germline CDR1 and CDR2 sequences are LNHDA and SQIVND (reference sequence). CDR3 sequence reads: CASSTGHATEAFF. CDR3 DNA sequence: TGTGCCAGTAGTACGGGACATGCCACTGAAGCTTTCTTT.

This chain links TRBV5-8 with TRBJ2-7; D gene unclear. This CDR3 region has 14 residues. CDR1 is SGHTS and CDR2 is YDEGEE in the germline V gene. Trimming removed 10 bases from V and 0 bases from J, with 17 bases in between. The CDR3 coding sequence is TGTGCCGGTTACCCGACCCGGAGCTCCTACGAGCAGTACTTC. Amino acids: CAGYPTRSSYEQYF.

J is TRBJ2-7 and V is TRBV6-5; maybe TRBD1 (7 bases). The CDR3 has 15 amino acids. Germline CDR1 is MNHEY and CDR2 is SVGAGI. The ends were cut back, 7 bases at V and 5 bases at J, with 21 bases in the middle. Here the CDR3 DNA reads TGTGCCAGCACCGCCTACCGTGGCAGGGGGGACGAGCAGTACTTC. Protein sequence: CASTAYRGRGDEQYF.

The chain carries TRBV5-6 and TRBJ2-7; tentatively, D is TRBD1 (7 bases). Per germline, CDR1 SGHDT and CDR2 YYEEEE. Trimming shortened V by 2 bases and J by 2 bases, and 11 bases separated the two germline ends. This CDR3 region has 14 residues. The chain's CDR3 is CASSFPRGAYEQYF. The CDR3 nucleotides read TGTGCCAGCAGCTTTCCCAGGGGGGCCTACGAGCAGTACTTC.

This clone was found a few times. The CDR3 protein is CSVVSLAEQETQYF. Here the CDR3 DNA reads TGCAGCGTTGTCTCTTTGGCAGAACAAGAGACCCAGTACTTC. The chain recombines TRBV29-1 with TRBJ2-5; no firm D call. The CDR3 is made up of 14 amino acids. V was cut by 4 bases and J by 2 bases, with 14 bases left in between. The germline gives CDR1 SQVTM, CDR2 ANQGSEA.

The genes are TRBV6-1 and TRBJ2-5; a possible D gene is TRBD2 (6 bases). The tail of the sequence fits TRBJ2-7 better, so the J call may be wrong. CDR1 and CDR2 from the germline V gene are MNHNS and SASEGT. The CDR3 is 13 amino acids. The DNA for the CDR3 is TGTGCCAGCAGTGGGGGGGTTACCTACGAGCAGTACTTC. It yields the protein CASSGGVTYEQYF.

The J gene is TRBJ2-7, the V gene TRBV27; 8 nucleotides line up with TRBD2. The CDR3 is made up of 15 amino acids. V gave up 2 bases and J gave up 1 base; unmatched junction bases: 4. CDR1 and CDR2 (germline): MNHEY, SMNVEV (reference sequence). The CDR3 loop reads CASSLTGGRSYEQYF. The CDR3 nucleotides read TGTGCCAGCAGTTTAACGGGGGGGCGATCCTACGAGCAGTACTTC.

The chain employs TRBV5-1 and TRBJ1-2; D perhaps matches TRBD1 (6 bases). CDR3 size: 13 residues. Germline CDR1 SGHRS, CDR2 YFSETQ. With 3 bases removed from V and 8 bases from J, the gap between germline ends came to 14 bases. For the CDR3, the DNA is TGCGCCAGCAGCTCAGGACAGATGGACGGCTACACCTTC. It specifies CASSSGQMDGYTF.

This clone was picked up a small number of times. Compared with germline, one end of the junction differs, possibly owing to a read error. The chain has TRBV7-9 and TRBJ2-1; a possible D gene is TRBD1 (5 bases). This CDR3 contains 12 residues. Looked up from germline, CDR1 is SEHNR and CDR2 is FQNEAQ (reference sequence). The CDR3 region is CSSSLGANEQFF. The CDR3 DNA reads as TGTTCCAGCAGCTTAGGGGCCAATGAGCAGTTCTTC.

This chain connects TRBV5-1 to TRBJ2-5; D may be TRBD2 (7 bases). The CDR3 sequence is 16 residues long. Trimming cost V 3 bases and J 2 bases, with 17 bases left between them. Per the germline V gene, CDR1 is SGHRS and CDR2 is YFSETQ. The CDR3 bases are TGCGCCAGCAGCTCCACAGGGCGAGCGGGGCAAGAGACCCAGTACTTC. Its protein is CASSSTGRAGQETQYF.

This clone showed up just once. The chain carries TRBV4-3 and TRBJ2-5; no definite D call. The CDR3 covers 15 residues. Germline V gene data show CDR1 as LGHNA and CDR2 as YSLEER. Trimming took off 1 base at V and 1 base at J, with 10 bases between the two ends. CDR3 sequence reads: CASSQGTSPQETQYF. As DNA, the CDR3 is TGCGCCAGCAGCCAAGGCACCAGTCCCCAAGAGACCCAGTACTTC.

This clone was detected once. The genes are TRBV28 and TRBJ2-1; a weak D match, TRBD2 (7 bases). The CDR3 totals 17 residues. The ends were cut back, 0 bases at V and 0 bases at J, with 12 bases in the middle. CDR1 and CDR2 (germline): MDHEN, SYDVKM. CDR3 amino acids: CASSLWSRGGSYNEQFF. In DNA, the CDR3 is TGTGCCAGCAGTTTATGGAGTAGGGGGGGCTCCTACAATGAGCAGTTCTTC.

This clone was observed a handful of times. The CDR3 coding sequence is TGTGCCAGTAACCCCAATGGACAGAGTTATGGCTACACCTTC. Translation gives CASNPNGQSYGYTF. V is TRBV19 and J is TRBJ1-2, with a possible D match to TRBD1 (6 bases). The germline CDR1 and CDR2 sequences are LNHDA and SQIVND (reference sequence). V lost 7 bases to trimming and J lost 5 bases, with 17 bases between them. CDR3 length equals 14 residues.

This chain connects TRBV7-2 to TRBJ2-5; D not resolved. The CDR3 totals 13 residues. V was trimmed by 3 bases and J by 0 bases, leaving 5 bases between them. CDR1 SGHTA and CDR2 FQGNSA come from the germline V gene. CDR3: CASSFSYQETQYF. The CDR3 region has the DNA TGTGCCAGCAGCTTTTCATACCAAGAGACCCAGTACTTC.

This clone was counted a single time. The rearrangement links TRBV6-1 to TRBJ1-1; D remains unclear. Germline CDR1 and CDR2: MNHNS and SASEGT. Trimming took off 2 bases at V and 2 bases at J, with 3 bases between the two ends. The CDR3 loop spans 12 amino acids. CDR3 DNA sequence: TGTGCCAGCAGTGAAACTAACACTGAAGCTTTCTTT. It yields the protein CASSETNTEAFF.